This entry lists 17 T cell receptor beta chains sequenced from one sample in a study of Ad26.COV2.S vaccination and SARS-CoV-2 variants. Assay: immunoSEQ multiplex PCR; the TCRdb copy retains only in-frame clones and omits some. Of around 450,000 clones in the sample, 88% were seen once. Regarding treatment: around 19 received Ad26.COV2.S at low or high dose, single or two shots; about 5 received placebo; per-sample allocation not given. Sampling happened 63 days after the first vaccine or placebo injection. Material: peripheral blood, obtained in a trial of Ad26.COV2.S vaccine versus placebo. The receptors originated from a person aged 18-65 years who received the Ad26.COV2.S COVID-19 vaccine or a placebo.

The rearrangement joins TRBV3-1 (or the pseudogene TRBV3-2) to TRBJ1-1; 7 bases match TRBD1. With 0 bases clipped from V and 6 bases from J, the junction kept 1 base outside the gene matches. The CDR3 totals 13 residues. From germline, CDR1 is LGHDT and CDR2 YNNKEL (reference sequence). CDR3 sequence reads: CASSQDDRAEAFF. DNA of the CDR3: TGTGCCAGCAGCCAAGACGACAGGGCTGAAGCTTTCTTT.

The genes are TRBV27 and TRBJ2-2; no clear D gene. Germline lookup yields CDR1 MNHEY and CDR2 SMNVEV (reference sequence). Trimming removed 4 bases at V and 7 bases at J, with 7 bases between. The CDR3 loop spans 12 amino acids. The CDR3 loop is CASSYLSGELFF. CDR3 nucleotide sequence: TGTGCCAGCAGTTACCTCAGCGGGGAGCTGTTTTTT.

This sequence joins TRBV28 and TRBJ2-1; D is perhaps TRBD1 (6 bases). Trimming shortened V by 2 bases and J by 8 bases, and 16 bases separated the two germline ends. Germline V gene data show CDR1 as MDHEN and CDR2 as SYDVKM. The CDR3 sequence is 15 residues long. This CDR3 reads CASSLRPTGPDEQFF. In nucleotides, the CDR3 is TGTGCCAGCAGTTTAAGGCCTACAGGGCCGGATGAGCAGTTCTTC.

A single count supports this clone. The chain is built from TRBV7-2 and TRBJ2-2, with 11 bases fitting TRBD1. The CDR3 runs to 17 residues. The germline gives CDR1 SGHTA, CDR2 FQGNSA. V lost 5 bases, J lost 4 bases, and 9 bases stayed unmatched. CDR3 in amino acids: CASSGQGAFRVTGELFF. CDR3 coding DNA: TGTGCCAGCAGCGGACAGGGGGCCTTTCGGGTCACCGGGGAGCTGTTTTTT. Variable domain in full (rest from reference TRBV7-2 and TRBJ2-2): GAGVSQSPSNKVTEKGKDVELRCDPISGHTALYWYRQSLGQGLEFLIYFQGNSAPDKSGLPSDRFSAERTGGSVSTLTIQRTQQEDSAVYLCASSGQGAFRVTGELFFGEGSRLTVL.

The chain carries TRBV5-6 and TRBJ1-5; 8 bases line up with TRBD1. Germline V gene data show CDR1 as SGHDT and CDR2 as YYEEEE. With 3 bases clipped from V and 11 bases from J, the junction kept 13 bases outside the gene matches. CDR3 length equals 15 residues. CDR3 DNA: TGTGCCAGCAGCTCCGACAGGGGCGCCAAGGGGTCCCAGCATTTT. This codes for CASSSDRGAKGSQHF.

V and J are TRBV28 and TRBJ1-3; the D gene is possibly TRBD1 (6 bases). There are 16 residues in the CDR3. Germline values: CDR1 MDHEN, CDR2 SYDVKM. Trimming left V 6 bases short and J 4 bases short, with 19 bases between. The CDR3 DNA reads TGTGCCAGCAGCTCCCCCTGGGGGGGCTCAGGAAACACCATATATTTT. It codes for CASSSPWGGSGNTIYF.

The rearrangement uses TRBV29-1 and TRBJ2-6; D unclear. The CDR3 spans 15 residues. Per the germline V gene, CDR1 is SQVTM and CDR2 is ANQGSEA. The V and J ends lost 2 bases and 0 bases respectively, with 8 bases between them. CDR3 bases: TGCAGCGTTGAAATTGGATACTCTGGGGCCAACGTCCTGACTTTC. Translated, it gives CSVEIGYSGANVLTF.

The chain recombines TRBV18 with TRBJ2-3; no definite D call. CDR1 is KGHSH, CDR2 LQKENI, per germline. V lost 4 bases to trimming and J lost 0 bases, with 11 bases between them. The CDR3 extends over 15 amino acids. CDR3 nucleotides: TGTGCCAGCTCACTGCGACAATCTAGCACAGATACGCAGTATTTT. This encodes CASSLRQSSTDTQYF.

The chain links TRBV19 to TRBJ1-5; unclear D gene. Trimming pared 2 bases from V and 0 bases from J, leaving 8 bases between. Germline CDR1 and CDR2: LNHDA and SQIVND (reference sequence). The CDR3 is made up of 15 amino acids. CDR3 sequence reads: CASSISGDSNQPQHF. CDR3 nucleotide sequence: TGTGCCAGTAGTATAAGCGGGGATAGCAATCAGCCCCAGCATTTT.

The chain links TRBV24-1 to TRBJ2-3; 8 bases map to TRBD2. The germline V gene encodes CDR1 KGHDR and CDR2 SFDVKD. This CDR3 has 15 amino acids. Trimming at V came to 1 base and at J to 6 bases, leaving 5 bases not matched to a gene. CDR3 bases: TGTGCCACCAGTGATTTCTGGACTAGCAGGGATACGCAGTATTTT. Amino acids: CATSDFWTSRDTQYF.

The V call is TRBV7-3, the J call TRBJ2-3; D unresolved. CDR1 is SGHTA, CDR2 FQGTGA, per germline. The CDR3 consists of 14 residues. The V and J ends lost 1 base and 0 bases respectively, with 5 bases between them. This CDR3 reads CASSLSHSTDTQYF. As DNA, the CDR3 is TGTGCCAGCAGCTTAAGCCATAGCACAGATACGCAGTATTTT.

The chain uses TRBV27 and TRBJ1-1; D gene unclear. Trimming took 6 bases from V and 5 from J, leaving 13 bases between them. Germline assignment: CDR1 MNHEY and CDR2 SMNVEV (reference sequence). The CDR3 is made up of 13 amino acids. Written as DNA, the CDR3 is TGTGCCAGCAGGTTAGGAACTGGGACTGAAGCTTTCTTT. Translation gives CASRLGTGTEAFF.

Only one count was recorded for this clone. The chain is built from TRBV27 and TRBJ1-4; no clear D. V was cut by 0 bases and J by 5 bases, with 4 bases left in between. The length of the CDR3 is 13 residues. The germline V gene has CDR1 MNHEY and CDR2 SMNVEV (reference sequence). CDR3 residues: CASSLSYNEKLFF. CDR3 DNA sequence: TGTGCCAGCAGTTTATCTTACAATGAAAAACTGTTTTTT.

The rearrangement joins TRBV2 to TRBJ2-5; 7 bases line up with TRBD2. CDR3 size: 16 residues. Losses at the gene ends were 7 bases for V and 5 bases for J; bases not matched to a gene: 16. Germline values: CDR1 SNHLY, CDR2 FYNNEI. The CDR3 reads CASKPSGLFLLETQYF. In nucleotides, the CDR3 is TGTGCCAGCAAGCCCTCGGGACTATTTCTTTTGGAGACCCAGTACTTC.

DNA of the CDR3: TGCAGCGTTGATTCGTTGAGCTCCTACAATGAGCAGTTCTTC. Translating gives CSVDSLSSYNEQFF. The chain joins TRBV29-1 to TRBJ2-1; D not resolved. Trimming cost V 3 bases and J 0 bases, with 9 bases left between them. Germline CDR1 SQVTM, CDR2 ANQGSEA. The length of the CDR3 is 14 residues.

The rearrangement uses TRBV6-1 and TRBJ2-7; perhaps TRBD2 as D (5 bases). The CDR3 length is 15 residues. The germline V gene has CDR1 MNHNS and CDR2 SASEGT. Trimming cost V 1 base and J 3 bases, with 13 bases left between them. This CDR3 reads CASSEGTIGIYEQYF. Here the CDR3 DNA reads TGTGCCAGCAGTGAAGGGACCATCGGGATCTACGAGCAGTACTTC.

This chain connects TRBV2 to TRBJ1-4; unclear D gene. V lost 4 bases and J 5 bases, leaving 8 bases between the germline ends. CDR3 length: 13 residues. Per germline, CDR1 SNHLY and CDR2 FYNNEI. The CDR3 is CASSGPSNEKLFF. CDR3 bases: TGTGCCAGCAGTGGCCCTTCGAATGAAAAACTGTTTTTT.